This T cell receptor beta chain originates from a study of blood T cell repertoires in COVID-19. Sequencing was performed with immunoSEQ multiplex PCR; in TCRdb, only in-frame clones are kept and a portion is missing. The repertoire consists of more than 300,000 clones, with 86% occurring once and the leading ten covering 1.5% to 2%. The CDR3 loop spans 14 amino acids. Germline V gene lookup returns CDR1 MNHEY and CDR2 SVGAGI. With 6 bases clipped from V and 6 bases from J, the junction kept 6 bases outside the gene matches. Sequenced material: peripheral blood. The chain recombines TRBV6-5 with TRBJ1-5, with 9 bases lining up with TRBD1. The source of this sequence is a woman between 50 and 59 years old with acute or convalescent COVID-19. The CDR3 DNA is TGTGCCAGCAGACCAACAGGGGGCGTTCAGCCCCAGCATTTT. Translating gives CASRPTGGVQPQHF.